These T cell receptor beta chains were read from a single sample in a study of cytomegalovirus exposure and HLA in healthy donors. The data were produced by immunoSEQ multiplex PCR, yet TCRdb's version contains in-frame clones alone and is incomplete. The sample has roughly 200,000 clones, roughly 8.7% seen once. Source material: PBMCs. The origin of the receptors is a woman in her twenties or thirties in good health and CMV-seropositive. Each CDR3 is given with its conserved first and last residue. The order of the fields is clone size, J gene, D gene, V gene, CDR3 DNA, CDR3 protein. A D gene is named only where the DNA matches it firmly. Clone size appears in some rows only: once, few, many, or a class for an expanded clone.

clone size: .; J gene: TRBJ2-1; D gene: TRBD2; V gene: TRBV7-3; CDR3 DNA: TGTGCCAGCAGCTTAGCGGCTAGCGGGGTGAATGAGCAGTTCTTC; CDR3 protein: CASSLAASGVNEQFF
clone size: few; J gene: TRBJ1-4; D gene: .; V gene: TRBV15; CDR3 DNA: TGTGCCACCAGCAGGGGGCAGGGTAATGAAAAACTGTTTTTT; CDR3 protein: CATSRGQGNEKLFF
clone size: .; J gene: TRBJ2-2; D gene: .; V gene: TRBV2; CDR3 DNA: TGTGCCGGGGGACACCAGAACACCGGGGAGCTGTTTTTT; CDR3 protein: CAGGHQNTGELFF
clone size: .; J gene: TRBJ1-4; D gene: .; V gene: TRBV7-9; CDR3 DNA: TGTGCCAGCAGCTCCGCCGTAGGGACTAGGGGGGAAAAACTGTTTTTT; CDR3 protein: CASSSAVGTRGEKLFF
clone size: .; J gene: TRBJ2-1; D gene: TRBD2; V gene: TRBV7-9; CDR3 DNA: TGTGCCAGCAGCTGGACAGTACGTAGCGGGAGGGGGTGGCAGTTCTTC; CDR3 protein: CASSWTVRSGRGWQFF
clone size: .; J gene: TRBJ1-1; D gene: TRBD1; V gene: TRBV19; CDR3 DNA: TGTGCCAGTAGTAGACAGGGAAGGACTGAAGCTTTCTTT; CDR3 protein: CASSRQGRTEAFF
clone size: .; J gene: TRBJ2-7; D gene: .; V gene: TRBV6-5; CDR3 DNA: TGTGCCAGCCATGCGGGGGCGAGGCGGGACTACGAGCAGTACTTC; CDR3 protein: CASHAGARRDYEQYF
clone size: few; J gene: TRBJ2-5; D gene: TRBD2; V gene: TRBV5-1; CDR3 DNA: TGCGCCAGCAGAGCCAGCGGGAGTGGGGAGACCCAGTACTTC; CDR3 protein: CASRASGSGETQYF
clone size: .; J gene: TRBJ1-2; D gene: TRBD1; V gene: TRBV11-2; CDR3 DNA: TGTGCCAGCAGCTCGGGACAGAACTATGGCTACACCTTC; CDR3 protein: CASSSGQNYGYTF
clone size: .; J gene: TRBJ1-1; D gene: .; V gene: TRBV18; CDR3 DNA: TGTGCCAGCTCACCTAGGCAGGGTTCGGGAGCTTTCTTT; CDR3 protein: CASSPRQGSGAFF
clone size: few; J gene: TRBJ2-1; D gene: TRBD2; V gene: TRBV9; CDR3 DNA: TGTGCCAGCAGCGTAGGCGGACTAGCGGGAGGGGGGGGGCAGTTCTTC; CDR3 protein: CASSVGGLAGGGGQFF
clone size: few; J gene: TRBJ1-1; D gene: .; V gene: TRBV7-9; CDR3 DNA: TGTGCCAGCAGTCTAGAGGGGGGGGTGGCTGAAGCTTTCTTT; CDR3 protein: CASSLEGGVAEAFF
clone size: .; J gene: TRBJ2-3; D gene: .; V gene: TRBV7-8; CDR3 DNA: TGTGCCAGCAGCTACTCCACAGATACGCAGTATTTT; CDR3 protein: CASSYSTDTQYF
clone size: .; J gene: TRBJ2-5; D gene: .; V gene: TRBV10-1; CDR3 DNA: TGCGCCAGCAGTGAGTCCTCGGTTTACTTAGAGACCCAGTACTTC; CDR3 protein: CASSESSVYLETQYF
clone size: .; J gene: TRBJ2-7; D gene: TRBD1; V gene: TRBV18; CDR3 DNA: TGTGCCAGCTCACCGCGAACAGGGGGCGGAGAGCAGTACTTC; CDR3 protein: CASSPRTGGGEQYF
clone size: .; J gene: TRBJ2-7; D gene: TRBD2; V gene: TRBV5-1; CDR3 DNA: TGCGCCAGCATCAATTGGGCGGGAGGTTCCTACGAGCAGTACTTC; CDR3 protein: CASINWAGGSYEQYF
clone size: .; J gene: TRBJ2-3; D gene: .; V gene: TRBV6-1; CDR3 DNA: TGTGCCAGCACGTCTCTCCTTAGCACAGATACGCAGTATTTT; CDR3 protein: CASTSLLSTDTQYF
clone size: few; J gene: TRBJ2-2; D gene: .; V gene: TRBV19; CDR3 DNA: TGTGCCAGTAGTGGCCGGGGGACGACTCGGGGCGGGGAGCTGTTTTTT; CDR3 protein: CASSGRGTTRGGELFF
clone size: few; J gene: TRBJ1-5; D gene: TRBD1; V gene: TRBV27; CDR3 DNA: TGTGCCAGCAGTTTAGGACAGGGATGGAATCAGCCCCAGCATTTT; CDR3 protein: CASSLGQGWNQPQHF
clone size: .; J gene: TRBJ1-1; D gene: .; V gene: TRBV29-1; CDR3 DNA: TGCAGCGTTGTCGCGGATAATACGAACACTGAAGCTTTCTTT; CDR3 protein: CSVVADNTNTEAFF
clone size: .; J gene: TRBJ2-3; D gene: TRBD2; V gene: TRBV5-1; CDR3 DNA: TGCGCCAGCAGCTTGTTTGCTAGCGGGAGCACAGATACGCAGTATTTT; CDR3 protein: CASSLFASGSTDTQYF
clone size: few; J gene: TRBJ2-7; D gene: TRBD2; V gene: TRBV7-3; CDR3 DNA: TGTGCCAGCAGCTCGGGAGGGGACGAATACGAGCAGTACTTC; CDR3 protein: CASSSGGDEYEQYF
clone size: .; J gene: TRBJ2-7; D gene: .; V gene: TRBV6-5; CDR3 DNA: TGTGCCAGCCGGTCCGATCCTAGCTCCTACGAGCAGTACTTC; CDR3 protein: CASRSDPSSYEQYF